This TCR beta chain was found in a study of monozygotic twins with cystic fibrosis. For the study at large: Approximately 2.7 micrograms of fragmented DNA underwent approximately 15 PCR cycles for library preparation. Points from the study as a whole: The repertoire was suggested to be naive-dominated, clonality median about 0.01.

As regards this clone: The antigen is undetermined.

CDR1 is MDHEN and CDR2 is SYDVKM in the germline V gene. The V end was cut by 8 bases, the J end by 2 bases, with 12 bases between. This CDR3 has 13 amino acids. Using immunoSEQ multiplex PCR, the repertoire was profiled, and TCRdb retains in-frame clones only, with some absent. The sample has 25,000 to 35,000 clones, around 85% seen once. The sample was blood. The rearrangement links TRBV28 to TRBJ1-2; possible D gene TRBD1, 5 bases. This TCR was sampled from a girl aged 2-9 years with cystic fibrosis. The CDR3 DNA is TGTGCCAGCGATGGGGGGTGGAACTATGGCTACACCTTC. As protein: CASDGGWNYGYTF.